This T cell receptor beta chain was recorded in a study of OX40 agonist ivuxolimab in advanced cancers. The germline CDR1 and CDR2 sequences are SGHNT and YYREEE (reference sequence). V lost 3 bases to trimming and J lost 5 bases; unmatched junction nucleotides: 1. The CDR3 totals 13 residues. The repertoire was sequenced with immunoSEQ multiplex PCR; TCRdb's copy has only in-frame clones and lacks some. The table lists 45,000 to 70,000 clones, 65% to 85% of them singletons, with approximately 2.8% in the top ten. This rearrangement joins TRBV5-4 to TRBJ2-5; 10 bases line up with TRBD2. The specimen was CD4+ or CD8+ T cells sorted from blood, collected in a trial of the OX40 agonist ivuxolimab. The TCR comes from an adult with an advanced solid tumor such as melanoma, head and neck, liver or kidney cancer. CDR3 sequence (DNA): TGTGCCAGCAGCTGGGGACTAGCGGAGACCCAGTACTTC. It translates to CASSWGLAETQYF.